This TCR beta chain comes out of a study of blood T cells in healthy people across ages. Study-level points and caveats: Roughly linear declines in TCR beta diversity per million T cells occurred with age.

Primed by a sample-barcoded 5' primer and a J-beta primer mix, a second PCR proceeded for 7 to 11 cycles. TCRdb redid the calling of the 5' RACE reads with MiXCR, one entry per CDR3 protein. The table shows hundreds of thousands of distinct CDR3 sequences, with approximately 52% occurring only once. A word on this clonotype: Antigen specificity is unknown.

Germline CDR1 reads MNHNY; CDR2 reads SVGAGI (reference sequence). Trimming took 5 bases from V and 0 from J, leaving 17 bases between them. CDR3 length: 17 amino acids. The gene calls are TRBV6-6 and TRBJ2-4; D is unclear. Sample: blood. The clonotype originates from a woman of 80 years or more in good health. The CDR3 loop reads CASSSVSGAIAKNIQYF. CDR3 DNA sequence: TGTGCCAGCAGTAGCGTCTCAGGCGCAATAGCCAAAAACATTCAGTACTTC.